The source of this T cell receptor (beta chain) is a study of cytomegalovirus exposure and HLA in healthy donors. Overall study results and limits: In vitro assays verified that three CMV-associated chains recognized CMV antigens specifically.

Remarks on this clone: Its antigen is unknown.

Clones were sequenced by immunoSEQ multiplex PCR, and TCRdb holds only the in-frame ones, with some missing. The table lists some 64,000 clones, around 97% of them singletons. Material: PBMCs. This sequence was found in a woman in her late teens or twenties in good health and CMV-seropositive.

The CDR3 DNA reads TGTGCCAGCAGTATAACGGGGAACTATGGCTACACCTTC. Protein product: CASSITGNYGYTF. This chain joins TRBV2 and TRBJ1-2; D is unclear. Looked up from germline, CDR1 is SNHLY and CDR2 is FYNNEI. The CDR3 consists of 13 residues. The ends were cut back, 5 bases at V and 2 bases at J, with 9 bases in the middle.